Given below is one T cell receptor beta chain in context. Its antigen remains unidentified. Per-nucleotide qualities are absent, and no much larger clonotype sits a single base away. To identify antigen-specific CD4+ T cell clonotypes by their expansion, the ViraFEST assay first stimulated PBMC with viral peptide pools and then applied TCR sequencing. After 10 to 11 days of culture, CD4+ T cells were isolated with the EasySep CD4+ T cell isolation kit. Healthy vaccine recipients had no prior SARS-CoV-2 infection, confirmed by negative nucleocapsid antibodies before and after vaccination. Each well held more than 1.5 million PBMC cultured in IMDM containing approximately 5.2% human AB serum, roughly 9.6 IU/ml IL-2 and gentamicin, along with roughly 10 ug/ml peptides. Half of the culture medium was replaced with fresh IL-2-containing medium on days 3 and 7. Each peptide stimulation condition was cultured in triplicate wells unless otherwise noted. Using Ficoll-Paque Plus gradient centrifugation, PBMC were separated from whole blood and then either used fresh or cryopreserved at -140C. Overlapping peptide pools spanned the spike proteins of SARS-CoV-2 and the common cold coronaviruses HCoV-NL63, HCoV-OC43 and HCoV-229E. The QIAamp micro DNA kit was used to extract genomic DNA from the cultured CD4+ T cells.

These data are taken from a study of vaccination effects on CD4 cells after COVID-19 (dated by TCRdb to the early 2020s). Regarding the complete study: Participants received two doses of either the BNT162b2 or the mRNA-1273 mRNA SARS-CoV-2 vaccine. A total of 10 COVID-19 convalescent patients and a few SARS-CoV-2-naive healthy vaccine recipients were included in the full study. The Oncomine TCR Beta short-read assay on an Illumina iSeq 100 was used to sequence cultures from other donors in the study. The study compared SARS-CoV-2 spike-specific CD4+ TCR repertoires before and after mRNA vaccination in COVID-19 convalescent patients and infection-naive vaccine recipients. The full study reports these points: At late post-vaccination timepoints, both infection-induced and vaccine-induced clones showed marked clonal contraction, consistent with waning T cell responses. Limitations of the study were the small number of convalescent patients and the absence of early post-infection timepoints. Among healthy vaccine recipients, nearly all vaccine-induced clones were SARS-CoV-2 mono-reactive, and only 1 of 255 was cross-reactive with common cold coronaviruses.

Library generation was performed with the immunoSEQ multiplex PCR assay. DNA from the CD4+ T cells that had been cultured and isolated underwent TCR beta CDR3 sequencing. The source study handled its data this way. The analysis removed non-productive TCR sequences, trimmed reads to the CDR3 region, and retained only CDR3s that were 7 or more amino acids long. Antigen-specific clonotypes were identified with the MANAFEST web app by comparing expansion in peptide wells against reference cultures. Positive clones required FDR<0.05 expansion versus reference and all other wells, odds ratio above 5, and frequency above 0.1% in two replicate wells. Clonotypes significantly expanded in SARS-CoV-2 spike wells and in at least one common cold coronavirus spike condition were defined as cross-reactive. Levenshtein distance calculated with the stringdist R package was used to assess CDR3 similarity, and unrooted trees were constructed with ape in R 3.6.1. In its TCRdb copy, this immuneACCESS table keeps in-frame sequences only and misses some clones. Where compared with another copy, unresolved V genes explain less than half of these, and the others have no known cause. For V, J and clone size, that table is used; D and trimming come from the DNA. The sample contains 35,000 to 40,000 clones, about three fifths of them found a single time. Of the sample, approximately 15% is held by the ten largest clones.

The sample was CD4+ T cells from PBMCs cultured with HCoV-OC43 spike peptides, taken before COVID-19 vaccination. The cell subset or site label corresponds to: HCoV-OC43 spike overlapping peptide pool stimulation. The TCR originated in a human donor who received a COVID-19 vaccine.

The nucleotides are TGCGCCAGCAGTGAGTCGATGCTGGCGTTGGTTCGTGAAAGTCAGACACACACTGAAGCTTTCTTT. Its translation is CASSESMLALVRESQTHTEAFF. The chain employs TRBV10-1 and TRBJ1-1, with the D gene uncertain. The CDR3, cysteine through phenylalanine, is 22 amino acids long. Only the CDR3 region is kept as DNA, spanning 66 bases read in frame from base 1. V loses 0 bases, J loses 3 bases, and the germline ends lie 32 bases apart. In the germline V gene (reference sequence), CDR1 corresponds to WNHNN and CDR2 to SYGVQD.